This T cell receptor (beta chain) stems from a study of regulatory T cells in long-lasting Graves disease. Researchers made TCR beta libraries by using iRepertoire HTBI primers and running Arm-PCR on CDR3 regions. TCRdb reanalysed the multiplex PCR reads using MiXCR and keeps one entry per CDR3 protein. This sample yields 450,000 to 500,000 distinct CDR3 sequences, of which about 16% are seen a single time; 12% belongs to the top ten. Specified time point: newly diagnosed GD, antithyroid drugs for less than 3 months. Making the TCR library involved RNA that had been extracted from PBMCs. Study outcomes and limitations: Blood alone, not thyroid tissue, was studied. Persistent cases of Graves' showed reduced TCR diversity relative to newly diagnosed patients.

Trimming left V 1 base short and J 5 bases short, with 17 bases between. Germline values: CDR1 MGHRA, CDR2 YSYEKL. The CDR3 contains 16 residues. In this sample, this clonotype turned up a few times. Its antigen remains unidentified. These data were also reused for a study on T cells in Graves' hyperthyroidism and ophthalmopathy. As that report states: Uncontrolled infection, other autoimmune disease, pregnancy or lactation led to exclusion.

The origin of this receptor is a man aged 35-49 years with Graves disease. The sequenced sample was peripheral blood mononuclear cells (PBMCs), obtained at new diagnosis, from a patient treated with antithyroid drugs. This chain connects TRBV4-1 to TRBJ1-2, with a weak D call TRBD1 (5 bases). CDR3 DNA sequence: TGCGCCAGCAGCCAAGCGTTTCAAGGGGCCCAGTATGGCTACACCTTC. The encoded protein is CASSQAFQGAQYGYTF.